These 16 T cell receptor beta chains were sequenced from one sample in a study of Ad26.COV2.S vaccination and SARS-CoV-2 variants. Treatment in this sample: about 20 received Ad26.COV2.S at low or high dose, single or two shots; a few received placebo; per-sample allocation not given. Sampling happened 63 days after the first vaccine or placebo injection. Method: immunoSEQ multiplex PCR; TCRdb's copy keeps in-frame clones and lacks some. Among 360,000 or so clones, 70% to 90% were seen once, and the ten largest hold under 2%. Sequencing used peripheral blood, obtained in a trial of Ad26.COV2.S vaccine versus placebo. The receptors come from a person between 18 and 65 years old who received the Ad26.COV2.S COVID-19 vaccine or a placebo.

The rearrangement links TRBV14 to TRBJ2-2; 7 nucleotides align to TRBD2. The CDR3 runs to 16 residues. J gave up 1 base and V 5 bases, and 7 bases lay outside the gene matches. In germline, CDR1 is SGHDN, CDR2 FVKESK. DNA for the CDR3: TGTGCCAGCAGCTACGGAGGGACTAAGAACACCGGGGAGCTGTTTTTT. This encodes CASSYGGTKNTGELFF.

V is TRBV5-1 and J is TRBJ2-5; either TRBD1 or TRBD2 may fit D (5 bases each). The CDR3 is 14 amino acids. Germline lookup yields CDR1 SGHRS and CDR2 YFSETQ. Between the trimmed V and J ends, which lost 3 bases and 1 base, there was a span of 10 bases. CDR3 residues: CASSSGRVQETQYF. CDR3 in DNA: TGCGCCAGCAGCTCGGGGCGGGTCCAAGAGACCCAGTACTTC.

The chain has TRBV7-2 and TRBJ1-2, with a weak D call TRBD1 (6 bases). Germline CDR1 reads SGHTA; CDR2 reads FQGNSA. Trimming stripped 0 bases from V and 0 bases from J, with 11 bases between. The CDR3 loop spans 16 amino acids. The CDR3 reads CASSLAQDRANYGYTF. In DNA form, the CDR3 reads TGTGCCAGCAGCTTAGCGCAGGACAGAGCTAACTATGGCTACACCTTC.

V usage is TRBV5-1 and J usage is TRBJ2-2; 9 nucleotides agree with TRBD1. The CDR3 covers 17 residues. Germline V gives CDR1 SGHRS, CDR2 YFSETQ. V was clipped by 1 base and J by 4 bases; unmatched bases: 8. The CDR3 DNA reads TGCGCCAGCAGCTTGCTCAGAGGGACAGGGTCCACCGGGGAGCTGTTTTTT. This codes for CASSLLRGTGSTGELFF. Combining the CDR3 with reference TRBV5-1 and TRBJ2-2 gives the whole variable domain KAGVTQTPRYLIKTRGQQVTLSCSPISGHRSVSWYQQTPGQGLQFLFEYFSETQRNKGNFPGRFSGRQFSNSRSEMNVSTLELGDSALYLCASSLLRGTGSTGELFFGEGSRLTVL.

A word on this clone: One end of the junction does not line up with germline, which may come from a read error. The chain joins TRBV20-1 to TRBJ2-7; D perhaps matches TRBD2 (6 bases). Germline CDR1 reads DFQATT; CDR2 reads SNEGSKA (reference sequence). The CDR3 sequence is 11 residues long. The DNA for the CDR3 is TGCAGTTCTAGCGACTCCTACGAGCAGTACTTC. This encodes CSSSDSYEQYF.

The chain employs TRBV20-1 and TRBJ2-1; maybe TRBD2 (6 bases). V shed 6 bases and J shed 12 bases, with 12 bases lying between them. This CDR3 contains 10 residues. CDR1 and CDR2 (germline): DFQATT, SNEGSKA (reference sequence). The CDR3 DNA is TGCAGTGCCAACCGGGACTCGCAGTTCTTC. It translates to CSANRDSQFF.

This chain connects TRBV5-1 to TRBJ2-4, with 8 bases aligning to TRBD1. J gave up 0 bases and V 0 bases, and 17 bases lay outside the gene matches. From germline, CDR1 is SGHRS and CDR2 YFSETQ. This CDR3 contains 21 residues. The DNA for the CDR3 is TGCGCCAGCAGCTTGGAACCCCAGGGGGCCCTCACCTCTATAGCCAAAAACATTCAGTACTTC. As protein: CASSLEPQGALTSIAKNIQYF.

The CDR3 coding sequence is TGCGCCAGCAGCGCAAGACAGGGAGAAGAGCAGTACTTC. This codes for CASSARQGEEQYF. The V call is TRBV5-1, the J call TRBJ2-7; 7 positions match TRBD1. CDR1 SGHRS and CDR2 YFSETQ come from the germline V gene. The CDR3 runs to 13 residues. V lost 4 bases, J lost 7 bases, and 8 bases stayed unmatched.

The chain couples TRBV4-1 to TRBJ2-3, with D perhaps TRBD2 (5 bases). With 1 base removed from V and 3 bases from J, the gap between germline ends came to 14 bases. Germline-derived CDR1 and CDR2 are MGHRA and YSYEKL. This CDR3 region has 16 residues. In DNA form, the CDR3 reads TGCGCCAGCAGCCAAGGGATAGCGTCGGGAACAGATACGCAGTATTTT. Amino acid sequence: CASSQGIASGTDTQYF.

This sequence joins TRBV4-2 and TRBJ2-1; TRBD1 matches at 11 bases. The germline gives CDR1 LGHNA, CDR2 YNFKEQ. Trimming cost V 4 bases and J 5 bases; bases outside gene matches: 4. The length of the CDR3 is 15 residues. CDR3 coding DNA: TGTGCCAGCAGCCTCAGGGACAGGGGGAACAATGAGCAGTTCTTC. It codes for CASSLRDRGNNEQFF.

This clone occurred once. The chain uses TRBV28 and TRBJ2-7; 7 nucleotides line up with TRBD2. CDR1 and CDR2 from the germline V gene are MDHEN and SYDVKM. The J segment lost 3 bases and the V segment lost 7 bases, leaving 6 bases of the junction unmatched. CDR3 size: 13 residues. The CDR3 bases are TGTGCCAGCACCTGGGAGGGAATCTACGAGCAGTACTTC. This sequence encodes CASTWEGIYEQYF.

J is TRBJ2-3 and V is TRBV28; 13 positions match TRBD2. This CDR3 has 17 residues. Germline-derived CDR1 and CDR2 are MDHEN and SYDVKM. V lost 6 bases and J lost 3; bases outside the gene matches: 9. The CDR3 loop reads CASRGLAGLRETDTQYF. The CDR3 nucleotides read TGTGCCAGCAGGGGACTAGCGGGACTCCGGGAGACAGATACGCAGTATTTT.

This chain uses TRBV2 with TRBJ2-5; the D is unclear. This CDR3 is built from 15 residues. Germline CDR1 reads SNHLY; CDR2 reads FYNNEI. Between the trimmed V and J ends, which lost 6 bases and 4 bases, there was a span of 18 bases. The CDR3 nucleotides read TGTGCCAGCAGACGAGAGGTAGCCGTCATAGAGACCCAGTACTTC. Protein sequence: CASRREVAVIETQYF.

V usage is TRBV29-1 and J usage is TRBJ1-4; D is perhaps TRBD1 (5 bases). This CDR3 has 14 amino acids. V lost 4 bases, J lost 0 bases, and 9 bases lay in between. CDR1 is SQVTM, CDR2 ANQGSEA, per germline. The chain's CDR3 is CSVGGETTNEKLFF. For the CDR3, the DNA is TGCAGCGTTGGGGGGGAAACAACTAATGAAAAACTGTTTTTT.

V usage is TRBV21-1 and J usage is TRBJ2-7; the table's TRBD2 call for D was not verified on the DNA. TRBV21-1 is tagged as a pseudogene. The CDR3 consists of 19 residues. The CDR3 here is CASSKRGRGLAGECCEQYF. Written as DNA, the CDR3 is TGTGCCAGCAGCAAAAGGGGACGAGGACTAGCGGGAGAATGTTGCGAGCAGTACTTC.

This chain links TRBV4-2 with TRBJ2-4, with TRBD2 matching over 7 bases. Unmatched junction bases numbered 5, after V lost 0 bases and J lost 0 bases. CDR3 length equals 17 residues. CDR1 and CDR2 from the germline V gene are LGHNA and YNFKEQ. The CDR3, as DNA: TGTGCCAGCAGCCAAGACTTGCGGGGGATAGCCAAAAACATTCAGTACTTC. It translates to CASSQDLRGIAKNIQYF.